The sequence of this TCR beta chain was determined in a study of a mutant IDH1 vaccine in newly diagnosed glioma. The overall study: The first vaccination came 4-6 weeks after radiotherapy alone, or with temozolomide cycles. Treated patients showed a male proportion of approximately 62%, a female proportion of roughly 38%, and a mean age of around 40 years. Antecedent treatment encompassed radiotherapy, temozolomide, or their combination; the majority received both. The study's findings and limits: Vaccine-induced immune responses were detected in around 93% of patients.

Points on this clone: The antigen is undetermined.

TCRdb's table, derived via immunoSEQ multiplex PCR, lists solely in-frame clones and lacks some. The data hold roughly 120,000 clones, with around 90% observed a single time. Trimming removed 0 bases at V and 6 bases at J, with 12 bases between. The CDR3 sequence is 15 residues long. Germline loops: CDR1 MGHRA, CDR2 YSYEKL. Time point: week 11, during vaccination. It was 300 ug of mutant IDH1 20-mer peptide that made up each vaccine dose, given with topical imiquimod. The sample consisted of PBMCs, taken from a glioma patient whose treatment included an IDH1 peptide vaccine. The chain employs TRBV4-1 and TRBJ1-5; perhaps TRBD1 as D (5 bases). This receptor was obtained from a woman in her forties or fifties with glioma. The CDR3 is CASSQDVGLAQPQHF. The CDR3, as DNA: TGCGCCAGCAGCCAAGATGTGGGGCTGGCTCAGCCCCAGCATTTT.